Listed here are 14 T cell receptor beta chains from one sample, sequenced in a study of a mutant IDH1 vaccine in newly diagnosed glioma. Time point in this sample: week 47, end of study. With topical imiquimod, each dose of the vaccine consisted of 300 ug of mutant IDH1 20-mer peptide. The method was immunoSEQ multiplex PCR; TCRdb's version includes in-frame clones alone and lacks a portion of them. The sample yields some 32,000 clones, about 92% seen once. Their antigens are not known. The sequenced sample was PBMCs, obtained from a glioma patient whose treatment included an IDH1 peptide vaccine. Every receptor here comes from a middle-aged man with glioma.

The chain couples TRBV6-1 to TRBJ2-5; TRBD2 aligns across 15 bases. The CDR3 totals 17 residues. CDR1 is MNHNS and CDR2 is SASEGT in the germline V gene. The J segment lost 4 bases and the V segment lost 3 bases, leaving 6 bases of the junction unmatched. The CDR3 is CASSDGLAGGGLETQYF. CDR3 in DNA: TGTGCCAGCAGTGACGGACTAGCGGGGGGGGGTTTAGAGACCCAGTACTTC.

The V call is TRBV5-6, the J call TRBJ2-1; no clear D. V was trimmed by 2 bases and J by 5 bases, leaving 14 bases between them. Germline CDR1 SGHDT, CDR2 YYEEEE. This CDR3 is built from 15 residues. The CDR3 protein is CASSLRRFGNNEQFF. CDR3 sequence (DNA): TGTGCCAGCAGCTTACGGCGCTTTGGCAACAATGAGCAGTTCTTC.

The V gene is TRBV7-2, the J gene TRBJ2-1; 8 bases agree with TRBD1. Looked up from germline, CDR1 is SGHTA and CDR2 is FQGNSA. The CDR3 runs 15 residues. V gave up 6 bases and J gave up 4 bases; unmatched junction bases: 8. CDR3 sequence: CASRPGGAGYNEQFF. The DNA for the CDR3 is TGTGCCAGCAGGCCAGGGGGCGCGGGGTACAATGAGCAGTTCTTC. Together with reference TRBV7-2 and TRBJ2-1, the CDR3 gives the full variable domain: GAGVSQSPSNKVTEKGKDVELRCDPISGHTALYWYRQSLGQGLEFLIYFQGNSAPDKSGLPSDRFSAERTGGSVSTLTIQRTQQEDSAVYLCASRPGGAGYNEQFFGPGTRLTVL.

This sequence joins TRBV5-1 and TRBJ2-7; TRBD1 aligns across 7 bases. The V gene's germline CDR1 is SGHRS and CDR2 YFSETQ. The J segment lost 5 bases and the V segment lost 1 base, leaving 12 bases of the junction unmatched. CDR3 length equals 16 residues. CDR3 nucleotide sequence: TGCGCCAGCAGCTTGCAGGTTCCGACAGGGAGCCACGAGCAGTACTTC. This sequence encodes CASSLQVPTGSHEQYF.

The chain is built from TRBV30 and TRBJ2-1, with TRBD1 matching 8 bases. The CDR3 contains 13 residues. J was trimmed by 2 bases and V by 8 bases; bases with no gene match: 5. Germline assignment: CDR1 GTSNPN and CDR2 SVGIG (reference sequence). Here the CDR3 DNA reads TGTGCCCTAACAGGGGGTCCCTACAATGAGCAGTTCTTC. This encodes CALTGGPYNEQFF.

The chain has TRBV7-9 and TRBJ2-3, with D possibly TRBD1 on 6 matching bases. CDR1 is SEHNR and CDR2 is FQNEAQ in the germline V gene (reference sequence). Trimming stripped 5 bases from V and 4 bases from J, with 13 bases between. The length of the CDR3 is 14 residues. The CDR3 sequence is CASSTYRVSDTQYF. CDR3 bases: TGTGCCAGCAGCACGTACAGGGTATCAGATACGCAGTATTTT.

As DNA, the CDR3 is TGTGCCAGCAGCCCGACAACTAGCGGGGGACGAGCCAAAAACATTCAGTACTTC. Its protein product is CASSPTTSGGRAKNIQYF. The chain uses TRBV7-2 and TRBJ2-4, with 11 positions matching TRBD2. V was clipped by 5 bases and J by 0 bases; unmatched bases: 9. The V gene's germline CDR1 is SGHTA and CDR2 FQGNSA. The CDR3 loop spans 18 amino acids.

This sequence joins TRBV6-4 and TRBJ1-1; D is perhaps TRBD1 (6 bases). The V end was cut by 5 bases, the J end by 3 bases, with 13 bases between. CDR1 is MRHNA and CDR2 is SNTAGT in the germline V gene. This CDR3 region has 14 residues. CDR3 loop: CASSPSRGHTEAFF. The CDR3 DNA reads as TGTGCCAGCAGTCCGTCCCGGGGGCACACTGAAGCTTTCTTT.

CDR3 in DNA: TGTGCCAGCAGCGTAGGGACGGAGGGCACCGGGGAGCTGTTTTTT. Its translation: CASSVGTEGTGELFF. V and J are TRBV9 and TRBJ2-2, with a possible D match to TRBD2 (6 bases). CDR1 is SGDLS and CDR2 is YYNGEE in the germline V gene. Trimming removed 0 bases at V and 4 bases at J, with 10 bases between. The CDR3 length is 15 residues.

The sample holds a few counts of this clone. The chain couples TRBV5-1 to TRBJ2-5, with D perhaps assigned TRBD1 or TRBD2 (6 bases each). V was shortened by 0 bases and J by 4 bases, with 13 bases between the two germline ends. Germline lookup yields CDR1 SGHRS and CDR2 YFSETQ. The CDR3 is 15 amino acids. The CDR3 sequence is CASSLEGGAGETQYF. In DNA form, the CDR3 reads TGCGCCAGCAGCTTGGAGGGGGGCGCGGGAGAGACCCAGTACTTC.

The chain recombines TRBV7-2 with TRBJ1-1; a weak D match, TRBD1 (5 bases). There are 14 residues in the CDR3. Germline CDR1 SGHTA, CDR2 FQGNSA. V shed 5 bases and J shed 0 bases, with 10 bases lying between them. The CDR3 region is CASSPRGVNTEAFF. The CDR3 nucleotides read TGTGCCAGCAGCCCCCGGGGGGTGAACACTGAAGCTTTCTTT. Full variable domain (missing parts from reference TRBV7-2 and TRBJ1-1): GAGVSQSPSNKVTEKGKDVELRCDPISGHTALYWYRQSLGQGLEFLIYFQGNSAPDKSGLPSDRFSAERTGGSVSTLTIQRTQQEDSAVYLCASSPRGVNTEAFFGQGTRLTVV.

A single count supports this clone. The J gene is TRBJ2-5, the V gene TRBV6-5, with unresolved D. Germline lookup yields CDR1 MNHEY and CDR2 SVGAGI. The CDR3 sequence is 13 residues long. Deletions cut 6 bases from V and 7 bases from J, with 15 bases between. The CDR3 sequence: CASRPLSKGTQYF. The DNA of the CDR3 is TGTGCCAGCAGGCCTCTAAGTAAGGGGACCCAGTACTTC.

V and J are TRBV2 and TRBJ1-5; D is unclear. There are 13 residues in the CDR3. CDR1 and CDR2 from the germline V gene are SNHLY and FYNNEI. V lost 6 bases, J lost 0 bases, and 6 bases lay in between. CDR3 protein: CASRDYSNQPQHF. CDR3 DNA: TGTGCCAGCAGGGATTATAGCAATCAGCCCCAGCATTTT.

This CDR3 is CASIRGSEETQYF. The CDR3 DNA follows: TGTGCCAGCATTCGGGGATCGGAAGAGACCCAGTACTTC. V is TRBV6-1 and J is TRBJ2-5; tentative D call: TRBD2 (5 bases). In germline, CDR1 is MNHNS, CDR2 SASEGT. The CDR3 has 13 amino acids. Trimming took off 7 bases at V and 3 bases at J, with 12 bases between the two ends.